Given below is one T cell receptor (beta chain) in context. What it recognizes is unknown. The sample comes from a study of immune evolution from preneoplasia to lung adenocarcinoma. Whole-study results and caveats: Top clone frequencies peaked in normal lung, apparently declining through invasive adenocarcinoma. Later-stage lesions seemingly showed higher T cell density and diversity than normal lung.

The data were produced by immunoSEQ multiplex PCR, yet TCRdb's version contains in-frame clones alone and is incomplete. This repertoire shows approximately 3,000 clones, 75% to 90% found once; its top ten account for 13% to 15%. Germline CDR1 and CDR2: SGHNT and YYREEE (reference sequence). The V and J ends lost 3 bases and 0 bases respectively, with 9 bases between them. The CDR3 loop spans 14 amino acids. Patient tissue came from resections in Japan or China, 2014–2017. Histologic diagnosis was independently verified by two lung pathologists. Sequenced: FFPE adjacent normal lung tissue. The chain has TRBV5-4 and TRBJ1-2; D uncertain. The origin of this receptor is a person aged 40-50 years with lung adenocarcinoma. The DNA of the CDR3 is TGTGCCAGCAGCTACCGGCCCGCTAACTATGGCTACACCTTC. Encoded protein: CASSYRPANYGYTF.